The 29 T cell receptor beta chains reported below all come from one sample, sequenced in a study of blood T cell repertoires in COVID-19. The table came from immunoSEQ multiplex PCR; TCRdb's copy has only in-frame clones and leaves some out. This sample carries just under 300,000 clones, approximately 86% of them seen once, and the ten largest clones take 1.3%. Sample: peripheral blood. The receptors come from a man between 65 and 79 years old with acute or convalescent COVID-19.

The CDR3 coding sequence is TGTGCCACAGGAAGGACACTCTCCTACAATGAGCAGTTCTTC. The encoded protein is CATGRTLSYNEQFF. The chain combines TRBV7-8 with TRBJ2-1; D is perhaps TRBD1 (5 bases). V lost 10 bases and J 0 bases, leaving 13 bases between the germline ends. This CDR3 is built from 14 residues. The germline CDR1 and CDR2 sequences are SGHVS and FQNEAQ.

This chain links TRBV10-3 with TRBJ1-1; tentatively, D is TRBD1 (6 bases). Trimming shortened V by 8 bases and J by 4 bases, and 23 bases separated the two germline ends. CDR3 length: 16 amino acids. In germline, CDR1 is ENHRY, CDR2 SYGVKD. CDR3 sequence: CAIGRTATADGTEAFF. The DNA for the CDR3 is TGTGCCATCGGAAGGACAGCAACCGCGGACGGCACTGAAGCTTTCTTT.

This clone was counted only a few times. The chain couples TRBV11-2 to TRBJ2-1; 8 bases line up with TRBD2. V dropped 4 bases and J dropped 6; count of bases not matched to a gene: 5. In germline, CDR1 is SGHAT, CDR2 FQNNGV. This CDR3 has 14 residues. CDR3: CASSSLAGLNEQFF. CDR3 DNA sequence: TGTGCCAGCAGCTCCTTAGCGGGACTCAATGAGCAGTTCTTC.

This chain uses TRBV19 with TRBJ1-5; TRBD1 aligns across 8 bases. The CDR3 is made up of 15 amino acids. Per germline, CDR1 LNHDA and CDR2 SQIVND (reference sequence). J was trimmed by 3 bases and V by 6 bases; bases with no gene match: 7. This CDR3 is CASRPDRALNQPQHF. As DNA, the CDR3 is TGTGCCAGTAGACCGGACAGGGCCCTCAATCAGCCCCAGCATTTT.

The rearrangement uses TRBV27 and TRBJ2-7; D ambiguous. CDR1 is MNHEY, CDR2 SMNVEV, per germline (reference sequence). V gave up 5 bases and J gave up 1 base, with 12 bases separating them. The CDR3 extends over 14 amino acids. DNA of the CDR3: TGTGCCAGCAGTGGCCACCCTTTTTCCTACGAGCAGTACTTC. Its translation is CASSGHPFSYEQYF.

This chain connects TRBV19 to TRBJ2-1, with 10 bases that match TRBD2. CDR1 LNHDA and CDR2 SQIVND come from the germline V gene (reference sequence). Trimming cost V 3 bases and J 10 bases; bases outside gene matches: 9. The CDR3 length is 15 residues. CDR3: CASSMGAGGPDEQFF. The CDR3 DNA reads TGTGCCAGTAGTATGGGAGCGGGAGGGCCTGACGAGCAGTTCTTC. Using reference TRBV19 and TRBJ2-1 for the parts outside the CDR3, the full variable domain is DGGITQSPKYLFRKEGQNVTLSCEQNLNHDAMYWYRQDPGQGLRLIYYSQIVNDFQKGDIAEGYSVSREKKESFPLTVTSAQKNPTAFYLCASSMGAGGPDEQFFGPGTRLTVL.

The chain has TRBV5-6 and TRBJ1-5; 7 bases align to TRBD1. J gave up 4 bases and V 4 bases, and 5 bases lay outside the gene matches. The CDR3 has 14 residues. Germline V gives CDR1 SGHDT, CDR2 YYEEEE. CDR3 protein: CASSTGTANQPQHF. The CDR3 DNA reads as TGTGCCAGCAGCACCGGGACAGCTAATCAGCCCCAGCATTTT.

The rearrangement uses TRBV29-1 and TRBJ2-7; D possibly corresponds to TRBD1 (6 bases). Germline CDR1 is SQVTM and CDR2 is ANQGSEA. V was shortened by 4 bases and J by 0 bases, with 16 bases between the two germline ends. The CDR3 totals 15 residues. CDR3 coding DNA: TGCAGCGTTGTTGGCGGACAGCGAAGCTCCTACGAGCAGTACTTC. It codes for CSVVGGQRSSYEQYF.

The chain carries TRBV4-3 and TRBJ1-5, with D maybe TRBD1 (6 bases). The CDR3 totals 15 residues. Germline V CDR1 and CDR2: LGHNA, YSLEER. Trimming took 0 bases from V and 5 from J, leaving 11 bases between them. The CDR3 reads CASSQDRAGDQPQHF. The CDR3 DNA is TGCGCCAGCAGCCAAGATAGGGCAGGGGATCAGCCCCAGCATTTT.

The chain joins TRBV30 to TRBJ2-4; 8 bases line up with TRBD2. Germline V lookup: CDR1 GTSNPN, CDR2 SVGIG (reference sequence). CDR3 length: 16 amino acids. Trimming took 1 base from V and 7 from J; bases not matched to a gene: 12. The CDR3 protein is CAWSARTGLVGNIQYF. CDR3 coding DNA: TGTGCCTGGAGTGCCCGGACGGGACTAGTCGGGAACATTCAGTACTTC.

The chain employs TRBV27 and TRBJ1-2; D is undetermined. In germline, CDR1 is MNHEY, CDR2 SMNVEV (reference sequence). V dropped 5 bases and J dropped 3 bases, with 10 bases sitting between them. The CDR3 is 13 residues long. The CDR3 reads CASSPRRDYGYTF. The CDR3 nucleotides read TGTGCCAGCAGTCCACGTCGGGACTATGGCTACACCTTC.

The V and J genes are TRBV2 and TRBJ1-4; tentatively, D is TRBD1 (5 bases). Trimming cost V 7 bases and J 7 bases, with 13 bases left between them. The CDR3 runs to 13 residues. The germline CDR1 and CDR2 sequences are SNHLY and FYNNEI. CDR3: CASIRGGSEKLFF. The CDR3, as DNA: TGTGCCAGCATTAGGGGAGGCAGTGAAAAACTGTTTTTT.

By share, this clone ranks as medium-sized (0.01 to 0.1%). This chain uses TRBV18 with TRBJ2-7; D is perhaps TRBD1 (5 bases). This CDR3 region has 13 residues. Germline lookup yields CDR1 KGHSH and CDR2 LQKENI. V was pared by 3 bases and J by 7 bases, with 13 bases between. Here the CDR3 reads CASSPQTEGEQYF. The CDR3 DNA reads as TGTGCCAGCTCACCCCAGACAGAAGGAGAGCAGTACTTC.

The gene calls are TRBV3-1 (or the pseudogene TRBV3-2) and TRBJ2-1; TRBD1 is a possible D gene (5 bases). The length of the CDR3 is 15 residues. V was shortened by 1 base and J by 1 base, with 8 bases between the two germline ends. Germline CDR1 LGHDT, CDR2 YNNKEL (reference sequence). Written as DNA, the CDR3 is TGTGCCAGCAGCCAAGGCAGGGTTTCCTACAATGAGCAGTTCTTC. Translating it yields CASSQGRVSYNEQFF.

The chain carries TRBV28 and TRBJ1-1; TRBD1 is a possible D gene (6 bases). The V gene's germline CDR1 is MDHEN and CDR2 SYDVKM. V lost 6 bases and J lost 5, with 10 bases in between. CDR3 length equals 12 residues. CDR3 loop: CASSARGTEAFF. The CDR3 DNA reads TGTGCCAGCAGCGCCAGGGGAACTGAAGCTTTCTTT.

V is TRBV6-5 and J is TRBJ1-1; D not resolved. V was pared by 6 bases and J by 2 bases, with 13 bases between. The germline V gene encodes CDR1 MNHEY and CDR2 SVGAGI. The CDR3 has 14 residues. This chain's CDR3 is CASRVGRINTEAFF. CDR3 in DNA: TGTGCCAGCAGGGTCGGGAGGATTAACACTGAAGCTTTCTTT.

V and J are TRBV7-2 and TRBJ1-1; D is possibly TRBD1 (5 bases). In germline, CDR1 is SGHTA, CDR2 FQGNSA. The CDR3 extends over 15 amino acids. V was clipped by 2 bases and J by 4 bases, with 14 bases between them. Written as DNA, the CDR3 is TGTGCCAGCAGCTTACAGGCAGGGTTTGGCACTGAAGCTTTCTTT. It specifies CASSLQAGFGTEAFF.

The chain joins TRBV6-5 to TRBJ2-3, with D unresolved. V was trimmed by 0 bases and J by 2 bases, leaving 9 bases between them. The CDR3 length is 15 residues. Looked up from germline, CDR1 is MNHEY and CDR2 is SVGAGI. The CDR3 spells CASSYSPRFTDTQYF. DNA for the CDR3: TGTGCCAGCAGTTACTCACCGCGGTTCACAGATACGCAGTATTTT.

This chain links TRBV4-3 with TRBJ1-5; TRBD1 might be the D (6 bases). The germline V gene encodes CDR1 LGHNA and CDR2 YSLEER. The CDR3 is 16 amino acids. The V gene lost 0 bases and the J gene lost 1 base, with 10 bases spanning the gap. The CDR3 DNA reads as TGCGCCAGCAGCCAAGAAGCAGGGGAAAGCAATCAGCCCCAGCATTTT. This gives the protein CASSQEAGESNQPQHF.

The rearrangement uses TRBV7-8 and TRBJ2-3, with TRBD2 as a possible D gene (6 bases). The V gene lost 5 bases and the J gene lost 5 bases, with 23 bases spanning the gap. Germline CDR1 and CDR2: SGHVS and FQNEAQ. This CDR3 spans 17 amino acids. The CDR3 coding sequence is TGTGCCAGCAGCCCCCGATTAGCGGAGGAGCTGGGAGATACGCAGTATTTT. This encodes CASSPRLAEELGDTQYF.

The gene calls are TRBV7-2 and TRBJ2-3; 15 bases line up with TRBD2. The CDR3 is made up of 16 amino acids. With V trimmed by 4 bases and J by 5 bases, 4 bases remained unmatched. The germline V gene encodes CDR1 SGHTA and CDR2 FQGNSA. The CDR3 reads CASSWGLAGGGDTQYF. In DNA form, the CDR3 reads TGTGCCAGCAGCTGGGGACTAGCGGGGGGTGGAGATACGCAGTATTTT.

The chain recombines TRBV12-3 or TRBV12-4 with TRBJ1-5; a weak D match, TRBD1 (6 bases). Between the trimmed V and J ends, which lost 4 bases and 3 bases, there was a span of 7 bases. CDR3 length equals 13 residues. The CDR3 is CASSYRDNQPQHF. CDR3 nucleotides: TGTGCCAGCAGTTACAGGGACAATCAGCCCCAGCATTTT.

The chain employs TRBV24-1 and TRBJ2-2; weak D call: TRBD1 (5 bases). Germline V gene lookup returns CDR1 KGHDR and CDR2 SFDVKD. The CDR3 contains 16 residues. The V end was cut by 4 bases, the J end by 1 base, with 12 bases between. The CDR3 protein is CATSDRDSVNTGELFF. The DNA of the CDR3 is TGTGCCACCAGTGACCGAGACAGCGTGAACACCGGGGAGCTGTTTTTT.

J is TRBJ2-5 and V is TRBV9, with D possibly being TRBD2 (5 bases). The CDR3 has 14 amino acids. V was trimmed by 0 bases and J by 4 bases, leaving 10 bases between them. The germline CDR1 and CDR2 sequences are SGDLS and YYNGEE. As DNA, the CDR3 is TGTGCCAGCAGCGTAGGGGCGGAGGTAGAGACCCAGTACTTC. This sequence encodes CASSVGAEVETQYF. The variable domain in full, with the rest retrieved from reference TRBV9 and TRBJ2-5, is DSGVTQTPKHLITATGQRVTLRCSPRSGDLSVYWYQQSLDQGLQFLIQYYNGEERAKGNILERFSAQQFPDLHSELNLSSLELGDSALYFCASSVGAEVETQYFGPGTRLLVL.

This sequence joins TRBV3-1 (or the pseudogene TRBV3-2) and TRBJ2-5; TRBD2 matches at 13 bases. V shed 4 bases, J shed 1 base, and the junction held 9 bases outside the gene matches. The CDR3 consists of 18 residues. Germline assignment: CDR1 LGHDT and CDR2 YNNKEL (reference sequence). The CDR3 sequence: CASSRRTSGGALQETQYF. DNA for the CDR3: TGTGCCAGCAGCCGGAGGACTAGCGGGGGCGCCCTCCAAGAGACCCAGTACTTC.

This clone was detected once. The chain has TRBV5-4 and TRBJ1-1, with 12 positions matching TRBD1. This CDR3 has 15 residues. Germline assignment: CDR1 SGHNT and CDR2 YYREEE (reference sequence). The V gene end was trimmed by 0 bases and the J gene end by 6 bases; junction bases not matched to a gene: 3. CDR3 coding DNA: TGTGCCAGCAGCTTGGCGGGACAGGGGGCCTCTGAAGCTTTCTTT. This sequence encodes CASSLAGQGASEAFF.

V gene TRBV30 combines with J gene TRBJ2-5; 7 bases line up with TRBD2. The germline V gene encodes CDR1 GTSNPN and CDR2 SVGIG (reference sequence). CDR3 size: 15 residues. V shed 1 base, J shed 5 bases, and the junction held 10 bases outside the gene matches. CDR3 protein: CAWSGAGRTRETQYF. The CDR3 nucleotides are TGTGCCTGGAGTGGAGCGGGGCGGACTAGGGAGACCCAGTACTTC. Combining the CDR3 with reference TRBV30 and TRBJ2-5 gives the whole variable domain SQTIHQWPATLVQPVGSPLSLECTVEGTSNPNLYWYRQAAGRGLQLLFYSVGIGQISSEVPQNLSASRPQDRQFILSSKKLLLSDSGFYLCAWSGAGRTRETQYFGPGTRLLVL.

CDR3 in amino acids: CASSYRQTNYGYTF. The CDR3 region has the DNA TGTGCCAGCAGTTACAGACAGACTAACTATGGCTACACCTTC. This chain links TRBV6-2 or TRBV6-3 with TRBJ1-2, with TRBD1 as a possible D gene (5 bases). With 2 bases removed from V and 0 bases from J, the gap between germline ends came to 7 bases. This CDR3 region has 14 residues. Germline V gene sequence: CDR1 MNHEY, CDR2 SVGEGT.

The rearrangement uses TRBV15 and TRBJ1-4; D is unresolved. This CDR3 contains 12 residues. Germline-derived CDR1 and CDR2 are LNHNV and YYDKDF (reference sequence). V lost 3 bases to trimming and J lost 7 bases, with 6 bases between them. The CDR3 coding sequence is TGTGCCACCAGCAGCCCCAGTGAAAAACTGTTTTTT. Translating it yields CATSSPSEKLFF.